The 31 T cell receptor beta chains below all came from one sample that was sequenced in a study of T cell responses to AZD1222 COVID-19 vaccine. Sequenced by immunoSEQ multiplex PCR; TCRdb stores in-frame clones only, minus some. The sample shows fewer than 110,000 clones, roughly nine tenths of them seen only once. This specimen consisted of peripheral blood, obtained on day 0 of AZD1222 vaccination. The receptor set was obtained from an adult in good health.

This chain joins TRBV29-1 and TRBJ1-1, with D unresolved. Germline V gene data show CDR1 as SQVTM and CDR2 as ANQGSEA. There are 11 residues in the CDR3. The V and J ends lost 4 bases and 3 bases respectively, with 6 bases between them. DNA for the CDR3: TGCAGCGTTGTGGGCGACACTGAAGCTTTCTTT. Its protein is CSVVGDTEAFF.

The rearrangement joins TRBV4-1 to TRBJ2-3, with D perhaps matching TRBD2 (6 bases). V gave up 3 bases and J gave up 2 bases, with 12 bases separating them. The CDR3 extends over 15 amino acids. Germline CDR1 reads MGHRA; CDR2 reads YSYEKL. CDR3 bases: TGCGCCAGCAGCCAGGGGTGGAGGGACACAGATACGCAGTATTTT. Its protein is CASSQGWRDTDTQYF.

This rearrangement joins TRBV5-1 to TRBJ2-5, with unresolved D. CDR3 length equals 14 residues. Germline V gives CDR1 SGHRS, CDR2 YFSETQ. Between the trimmed V and J ends, which lost 4 bases and 2 bases, there was a span of 12 bases. The CDR3 DNA follows: TGCGCCAGCAGCCCTCCACTGATACAAGAGACCCAGTACTTC. It codes for CASSPPLIQETQYF.

CDR3: CSVVSPRGYTF. Written as DNA, the CDR3 is TGCAGCGTTGTGAGCCCGAGGGGCTACACCTTC. This chain uses TRBV29-1 with TRBJ1-2; D is unresolved. The CDR3 totals 11 residues. Germline CDR1 SQVTM, CDR2 ANQGSEA. The V end was cut by 4 bases, the J end by 8 bases, with 11 bases between.

This clone was counted a single time. The rearrangement uses TRBV24-1 and TRBJ2-5; TRBD2 matches at 12 bases. Trimming removed 3 bases from V and 5 bases from J; junction bases left unmatched: 6. Germline values: CDR1 KGHDR, CDR2 SFDVKD. The CDR3 length is 16 residues. The CDR3 is CATSDPLAGGLETQYF. CDR3 bases: TGTGCCACCAGTGATCCTCTAGCGGGAGGGCTGGAGACCCAGTACTTC.

The chain is built from TRBV29-1 and TRBJ2-7, with a weak D call TRBD2 (5 bases). Per germline, CDR1 SQVTM and CDR2 ANQGSEA. Trimming removed 7 bases from V and 3 bases from J, with 16 bases in between. The CDR3 extends over 13 amino acids. CDR3 sequence (DNA): TGCAGCGCCCGAAAGGACTTGGGCTACGAGCAGTACTTC. Its translation is CSARKDLGYEQYF.

This chain joins TRBV6-6 and TRBJ1-2; weak D call: TRBD1 (5 bases). Trimming left V 5 bases short and J 2 bases short, with 15 bases between. Germline V gene data show CDR1 as MNHNY and CDR2 as SVGAGI (reference sequence). The CDR3 extends over 15 amino acids. The CDR3 region has the DNA TGTGCCAGCAGTCCCCCCGGGGGGGTGAACTATGGCTACACCTTC. This translates into CASSPPGGVNYGYTF.

CDR3 nucleotides: TGTGCCAGCAGCCAATGGGCCCTAGCGAGAGAGACCCAGTACTTC. Amino acid sequence: CASSQWALARETQYF. V is TRBV3-1 (or the pseudogene TRBV3-2) and J is TRBJ2-5; the D gene is possibly TRBD2 (6 bases). The germline V gene encodes CDR1 LGHDT and CDR2 YNNKEL (reference sequence). The length of the CDR3 is 15 residues. Between the trimmed V and J ends, which lost 2 bases and 4 bases, there was a span of 14 bases.

Here the CDR3 reads CASVEGKGGYTF. The CDR3 DNA reads TGTGCCAGCGTTGAGGGAAAGGGTGGCTACACCTTC. V and J are TRBV28 and TRBJ1-2; no definite D call. The CDR3 covers 12 residues. Germline CDR1 is MDHEN and CDR2 is SYDVKM. With 8 bases removed from V and 7 bases from J, the gap between germline ends came to 14 bases.

V is TRBV28 and J is TRBJ1-2; D ambiguous. Germline lookup yields CDR1 MDHEN and CDR2 SYDVKM. V was shortened by 7 bases and J by 3 bases, with 12 bases between the two germline ends. CDR3 size: 13 residues. CDR3 sequence reads: CASTDAADYGYTF. The CDR3 region has the DNA TGTGCCAGCACTGATGCCGCAGACTATGGCTACACCTTC.

The chain combines TRBV30 with TRBJ2-7; perhaps TRBD1 as D (7 bases). This CDR3 is 14 amino acids long. Germline V lookup: CDR1 GTSNPN, CDR2 SVGIG (reference sequence). V was clipped by 2 bases and J by 3 bases, with 14 bases between them. Here the CDR3 DNA reads TGTGCCTGGAGTAGGGCAGGGGGGATCTACGAGCAGTACTTC. Protein sequence: CAWSRAGGIYEQYF.

The chain uses TRBV13 and TRBJ2-7; TRBD2 is a possible D gene (5 bases). The CDR3 contains 14 residues. The V gene's germline CDR1 is PRHDT and CDR2 FYEKMQ (reference sequence). With 5 bases removed from V and 2 bases from J, the gap between germline ends came to 13 bases. The CDR3 nucleotides read TGTGCCAGCAGCGGACTTTCAATTACCTACGAGCAGTACTTC. Translated: CASSGLSITYEQYF. The entire variable domain, with the rest obtained from reference TRBV13 and TRBJ2-7, is as follows: AAGVIQSPRHLIKEKRETATLKCYPIPRHDTVYWYQQGPGQDPQFLISFYEKMQSDKGSIPDRFSAQQFSDYHSELNMSSLELGDSALYFCASSGLSITYEQYFGPGTRLTVT.

This chain links TRBV4-1 with TRBJ1-5, with D maybe TRBD1 (6 bases). There are 13 residues in the CDR3. V dropped 4 bases and J dropped 8 bases, with 12 bases sitting between them. The germline gives CDR1 MGHRA, CDR2 YSYEKL. This CDR3 is CASSPGPGEPQHF. CDR3 nucleotides: TGCGCCAGCAGCCCGGGTCCAGGGGAGCCCCAGCATTTT.

CDR3 DNA sequence: TGTGCCAGCAGCGCAAGGCAGCGGGCCTTAGGGAATGAGCAGTTCTTC. It is translated as CASSARQRALGNEQFF. The chain couples TRBV11-3 to TRBJ2-1; D possibly corresponds to TRBD2 (6 bases). The V gene lost 5 bases and the J gene lost 7 bases, with 21 bases spanning the gap. The CDR3 totals 16 residues. The germline CDR1 and CDR2 sequences are SGHNT and YENEEA.

This clone was recorded once. The genes are TRBV6-2 or TRBV6-3 and TRBJ2-2, with D uncertain. This CDR3 region has 13 residues. Germline V gene data show CDR1 as MNHEY and CDR2 as SVGEGT. The V gene lost 4 bases and the J gene lost 3 bases, with 6 bases spanning the gap. The CDR3 DNA sequence: TGTGCCAGCAGTTCGCTGGACACCGGGGAGCTGTTTTTT. Its protein product is CASSSLDTGELFF.

This chain connects TRBV28 to TRBJ2-1, with TRBD2 matching over 8 bases. Germline CDR1 is MDHEN and CDR2 is SYDVKM. The CDR3 is made up of 15 amino acids. The V gene end was trimmed by 7 bases and the J gene end by 1 base; junction bases not matched to a gene: 6. The CDR3 is CASKLLAASYNEQFF. CDR3 DNA: TGTGCCAGCAAGCTACTAGCGGCTTCCTACAATGAGCAGTTCTTC.

In the case of this clone: This sample includes further DNA sequences coding for the same CDR3. The rearrangement links TRBV4-1 to TRBJ2-7, with a possible D match to TRBD1 (6 bases). The V gene lost 1 base and the J gene lost 4 bases, with 14 bases spanning the gap. Germline V gives CDR1 MGHRA, CDR2 YSYEKL. The CDR3 runs to 15 residues. The CDR3 spells CASSQVAGALYEQYF. In DNA form, the CDR3 reads TGCGCCAGCAGCCAAGTCGCAGGGGCGCTTTACGAGCAGTACTTC.

The rearrangement links TRBV5-1 to TRBJ2-7; D is unclear. The CDR3 is made up of 12 amino acids. Germline loops: CDR1 SGHRS, CDR2 YFSETQ. V lost 7 bases, J lost 5 bases, and 13 bases lay in between. CDR3 sequence: CASSVPTDEQYF. In nucleotides, the CDR3 is TGCGCCAGCTCCGTACCGACGGACGAGCAGTACTTC.

The chain is built from TRBV5-5 and TRBJ1-4; TRBD1 matches 7 bases. The CDR3 covers 15 residues. Trimming cost V 4 bases and J 4 bases; bases outside gene matches: 7. From germline, CDR1 is SGHKS and CDR2 YYEKEE (reference sequence). The CDR3 here is CASSAQGVDNEKLFF. The CDR3 DNA sequence: TGTGCCAGCAGCGCCCAGGGGGTGGATAATGAAAAACTGTTTTTT.

The chain links TRBV24-1 to TRBJ2-5; a weak D match, TRBD2 (6 bases). V was pared by 4 bases and J by 2 bases, with 13 bases between. CDR1 is KGHDR, CDR2 SFDVKD, per germline. The CDR3 runs 15 residues. The CDR3 bases are TGTGCCACCAGTGACCTGGGGGGATTACAAGAGACCCAGTACTTC. Translated, it gives CATSDLGGLQETQYF.

DNA of the CDR3: TGTGCCAGCAGCCAGGACAGGGGAGCCACCGGGGAGCTGTTTTTT. It specifies CASSQDRGATGELFF. This chain connects TRBV6-5 to TRBJ2-2, with 9 bases aligning to TRBD1. V was pared by 6 bases and J by 4 bases, with 6 bases of the junction left unmatched. CDR1 MNHEY and CDR2 SVGAGI come from the germline V gene. CDR3 length: 15 residues.

The rearrangement links TRBV5-1 to TRBJ2-7, with a weak D call TRBD2 (5 bases). CDR1 SGHRS and CDR2 YFSETQ come from the germline V gene. The CDR3 extends over 14 amino acids. V was shortened by 7 bases and J by 4 bases, with 18 bases between the two germline ends. The CDR3 coding sequence is TGCGCCAGCTCCCCGTGGGAGCCCCCTTACGAGCAGTACTTC. This encodes CASSPWEPPYEQYF. Full variable domain (remainder filled in from reference TRBV5-1 and TRBJ2-7): KAGVTQTPRYLIKTRGQQVTLSCSPISGHRSVSWYQQTPGQGLQFLFEYFSETQRNKGNFPGRFSGRQFSNSRSEMNVSTLELGDSALYLCASSPWEPPYEQYFGPGTRLTVT.

This chain joins TRBV7-9 and TRBJ2-5; a weak D match, TRBD2 (6 bases). V was trimmed by 4 bases and J by 5 bases, leaving 14 bases between them. Germline values: CDR1 SEHNR, CDR2 FQNEAQ (reference sequence). The CDR3 totals 14 residues. The CDR3 bases are TGTGCCAGCAGCTATGGCGGAGGGAAGGAGACCCAGTACTTC. Protein product: CASSYGGGKETQYF. Drawing the rest from reference TRBV7-9 and TRBJ2-5, the complete variable domain is DTGVSQNPRHKITKRGQNVTFRCDPISEHNRLYWYRQTLGQGPEFLTYFQNEAQLEKSRLLSDRFSAERPKGSFSTLEIQRTEQGDSAMYLCASSYGGGKETQYFGPGTRLLVL.

This chain joins TRBV12-3 or TRBV12-4 and TRBJ1-4, with D possibly being TRBD1 (5 bases). This CDR3 has 13 residues. V was shortened by 7 bases and J by 4 bases, with 10 bases between the two germline ends. The CDR3 bases are TGTGCCAGCAATAACGGGGGTAATGAAAAACTGTTTTTT. Protein product: CASNNGGNEKLFF.

V usage is TRBV24-1 and J usage is TRBJ2-3; D possibly corresponds to TRBD1 (6 bases). This CDR3 spans 13 amino acids. Trimming cost V 9 bases and J 2 bases, with 11 bases left between them. The germline V gene has CDR1 KGHDR and CDR2 SFDVKD. The CDR3 nucleotides read TGTGCCACCTCCAGGACAGCCACAGATACGCAGTATTTT. This sequence encodes CATSRTATDTQYF.

V usage is TRBV4-2 and J usage is TRBJ1-2, with TRBD1 matching 7 bases. Germline trimming cut 4 bases from V and 1 base from J; bases unmatched to any gene: 6. The CDR3 contains 15 residues. Germline V gene lookup returns CDR1 LGHNA and CDR2 YNFKEQ. The CDR3 DNA is TGTGCCAGCAGCCCCAAAACAGGGGATAACTATGGCTACACCTTC. It yields the protein CASSPKTGDNYGYTF.

This chain uses TRBV11-3 with TRBJ1-1, with D perhaps TRBD1 (6 bases). Germline V gives CDR1 SGHNT, CDR2 YENEEA. V lost 3 bases and J lost 5, with 13 bases in between. CDR3 length: 14 residues. CDR3 sequence reads: CASSFRGGNTEAFF. The CDR3 coding sequence is TGTGCCAGCAGCTTCCGAGGGGGAAATACTGAAGCTTTCTTT.

The V call is TRBV30, the J call TRBJ2-2; 10 bases line up with TRBD2. This CDR3 has 15 residues. Germline assignment: CDR1 GTSNPN and CDR2 SVGIG (reference sequence). Trimming cost V 2 bases and J 3 bases; bases outside gene matches: 3. Written as DNA, the CDR3 is TGTGCCTGGAGTAGCGGGAGGGCCTACACCGGGGAGCTGTTTTTT. Its protein product is CAWSSGRAYTGELFF.

The chain has TRBV5-6 and TRBJ2-2; 8 nucleotides agree with TRBD2. This CDR3 is 17 amino acids long. CDR1 and CDR2 (germline): SGHDT, YYEEEE. Losses at the gene ends were 4 bases for V and 0 bases for J; bases not matched to a gene: 8. CDR3 in amino acids: CASSLWNSGTNTGELFF. Here the CDR3 DNA reads TGTGCCAGCAGCCTCTGGAATAGCGGGACGAACACCGGGGAGCTGTTTTTT.

The chain carries TRBV5-1 and TRBJ2-3; unclear D gene. This CDR3 contains 12 residues. Germline CDR1 reads SGHRS; CDR2 reads YFSETQ. The V and J ends lost 0 bases and 6 bases respectively, with 5 bases between them. The CDR3 DNA sequence: TGCGCCAGCAGCTTGGCCTTCGATACGCAGTATTTT. Protein: CASSLAFDTQYF.

The chain links TRBV15 to TRBJ2-1; D possibly corresponds to TRBD1 (6 bases). Between the trimmed V and J ends, which lost 5 bases and 6 bases, there was a span of 17 bases. This CDR3 is 15 amino acids long. The germline V gene encodes CDR1 LNHNV and CDR2 YYDKDF (reference sequence). As DNA, the CDR3 is TGTGCCACCAGCGGAGGACAGTTTAATCTCAATGAGCAGTTCTTC. Its translation is CATSGGQFNLNEQFF.